The clone carrying this T cell receptor (beta chain) was found a few times. What it recognizes is unknown. This record comes from a study of early T cells in non-severe SARS-CoV-2 infection. Study-wide context: It was bulk RNA from unsorted whole blood that was sequenced, and the chains were unpaired. Study findings and constraints: The study's VDJdb matching favored anti-spike CD8 responses and missed private and CD4 specificities.

J gave up 4 bases and V 4 bases, and 9 bases lay outside the gene matches. The germline gives CDR1 SGHRS, CDR2 YFSETQ. This CDR3 comprises 16 residues. Unique molecular identifiers were added to individual cDNA molecules. In TCRdb, the 5' RACE reads were re-called with MiXCR into one record per CDR3 protein. The table records approximately 110,000 distinct CDR3 sequences, about 16% of them present only once. This chain links TRBV5-1 with TRBJ2-1, with 9 bases lining up with TRBD2. Specimen: whole blood. The clonotype was recovered from an adult who was a healthcare worker with PCR-confirmed SARS-CoV-2 infection or an uninfected control (not recorded which). The DNA of the CDR3 is TGCGCCAGCAGCACCGGAGGAGCGGGGGGTTACAATGAGCAGTTCTTC. Translated: CASSTGGAGGYNEQFF.